The TCR beta chain described here comes from a study of cytomegalovirus exposure and HLA in healthy donors. This clone was counted many times. The PCR was carried out with 60 Vbeta primers and 13 Jbeta primers. Produced via immunoSEQ multiplex PCR; TCRdb's table is partial and in-frame only. The profile covers about 130,000 clones, with nearly 80% appearing a single time and over 2% taken by the ten largest. J was trimmed by 10 bases and V by 4 bases; bases with no gene match: 13. CDR1 and CDR2 from the germline V gene are SGHDT and YYEEEE. The CDR3 is made up of 15 amino acids. The sequence was obtained from a man aged 30 to 39 in good health and CMV-seronegative. The chain carries TRBV5-6 and TRBJ2-1; 8 bases agree with TRBD1. The sequenced sample consisted of PBMCs. CDR3 DNA sequence: TGTGCCAGCAGCCAGGTAGGGCAGGGGGCTAACGAGCAGTTCTTC. It codes for CASSQVGQGANEQFF.